This T cell receptor beta chain stems from a study of blood T cell repertoires in COVID-19. Whole-study context: Samples of COVID-19 (acute and convalescent) were obtained from the United States, Italy and Spain. Sample material is recorded as cDNA or gDNA derived from T cells, B-cell-depleted T cells, or PBMCs.

Germline V CDR1 and CDR2: SQVTM, ANQGSEA. V shed 6 bases and J shed 2 bases, with 13 bases lying between them. The CDR3 contains 13 residues. Under the authors' procedure: Using reference gene primer amplification, nucleated cell counts were estimated. The protocol was immunoSEQ multiplex PCR, while the TCRdb copy is restricted to in-frame clones and leaves out a portion. Clone size and the V and J calls come from that table; the DNA yielded D and trimming. The profile shows 360,000 or so clones, roughly 89% of them singletons. Clinical history as reported by participants underpinned cohort assignment.

The chain has TRBV29-1 and TRBJ1-1, with D unresolved. Specimen: PBMCs or T cells enriched from blood (not recorded which). The TCR sequence derives from a woman aged 25 to 45 who had recovered from COVID-19. CDR3 sequence reads: CSVRPRFNTEAFF. Written as DNA, the CDR3 is TGCAGCGTCCGTCCCAGGTTTAACACTGAAGCTTTCTTT.